Presented here are 18 T cell receptor beta chains from one specimen sequenced in a study of identifying expanded T cells in peripheral blood (dated by TCRdb to 2018 to 2020). The method was the immunoSEQ multiplex PCR assay. TCRdb took this table from immuneACCESS and kept in-frame rearrangements with V and J called. Such tables lack part of the clones; where checked against another copy, unresolved V genes explain under half of the gap, and the rest is unexplained. In this sample the table shows over 45,000 clones, about 83% of which occur a single time. About 15% of the sample is in the top ten clones. The sequenced sample consisted of blood. The origin of the receptors is a person between 18 and 70 years old in good health.

The V call is TRBV5-1, the J call TRBJ1-1; no clear D. Germline V gives CDR1 SGHRS, CDR2 YFSETQ. The CDR3 contains 17 residues. V was shortened by 4 bases and J by 1 base, with 20 bases between the two germline ends. The CDR3 DNA is TGCGCCAGCAGCAGTCGGTTCGGCGGATCACCGAACACTGAAGCTTTCTTT. Its protein is CASSSRFGGSPNTEAFF.

This clone was found once. The chain combines TRBV2 with TRBJ2-7, with 7 bases that match TRBD1. The CDR3 sequence is 13 residues long. CDR1 SNHLY and CDR2 FYNNEI come from the germline V gene. V lost 3 bases to trimming and J lost 4 bases; unmatched junction nucleotides: 3. CDR3 in DNA: TGTGCCAGCAGTGATAGGGGGCTGTACGAGCAGTACGTC. This sequence encodes CASSDRGLYEQYV.

This rearrangement joins TRBV7-9 to TRBJ2-3; 9 bases agree with TRBD1. V gave up 4 bases and J gave up 0 bases; unmatched junction bases: 5. The CDR3 is made up of 16 amino acids. Germline V lookup: CDR1 SEHNR, CDR2 FQNEAQ (reference sequence). CDR3 region: CASSSPTGGSTDTQYF. CDR3 in DNA: TGTGCCAGCAGCTCCCCGACAGGGGGGAGCACAGATACGCAGTATTTT.

This clone was counted once. The chain carries TRBV19 and TRBJ1-4; TRBD1 matches at 8 bases. V lost 3 bases and J lost 6; bases outside the gene matches: 3. The CDR3 has 14 residues. Germline V gene data show CDR1 as LNHDA and CDR2 as SQIVND (reference sequence). The chain's CDR3 is CASSIGQGDEKLFF. For the CDR3, the DNA is TGTGCCAGTAGTATTGGACAGGGTGATGAAAAACTGTTTTTT.

A word on this clone: Other DNA sequences in the sample encode the same CDR3. The chain combines TRBV6-5 with TRBJ1-5; a possible D gene is TRBD1 (5 bases). This CDR3 has 15 residues. V lost 6 bases, J lost 0 bases, and 12 bases lay in between. In germline, CDR1 is MNHEY, CDR2 SVGAGI. CDR3 region: CASRIREYSNQPQHF. The CDR3 nucleotides are TGTGCCAGCAGGATCAGGGAATATAGCAATCAGCCCCAGCATTTT.

V usage is TRBV2 and J usage is TRBJ2-3; no firm D call. Germline CDR1 is SNHLY and CDR2 is FYNNEI. V lost 7 bases and J lost 7, with 9 bases in between. This CDR3 is 11 amino acids long. The CDR3 DNA is TGTGCCAGCAACCTTGCTAATACGCAGTATTTT. Translation gives CASNLANTQYF.

The rearrangement links TRBV6-4 to TRBJ2-2; D not certain. The germline V and J ends were trimmed by 7 bases and 2 bases, with 14 bases remaining between them. This CDR3 region has 15 residues. Germline V gene sequence: CDR1 MRHNA, CDR2 SNTAGT. The DNA for the CDR3 is TGTGCCAGCAAAAGGACGGCAGGCAACACCGGGGAGCTGTTTTTT. This translates into CASKRTAGNTGELFF.

The chain is built from TRBV7-2 and TRBJ2-7; TRBD2 agrees at 11 bases. With V trimmed by 5 bases and J by 2 bases, 5 bases remained unmatched. The germline V gene has CDR1 SGHTA and CDR2 FQGNSA. This CDR3 is built from 15 residues. CDR3 protein: CASSRPSGRPYEQYF. CDR3 DNA: TGTGCCAGCAGCCGACCTAGCGGGAGGCCCTACGAGCAGTACTTC. Combining the CDR3 with reference TRBV7-2 and TRBJ2-7 gives the whole variable domain GAGVSQSPSNKVTEKGKDVELRCDPISGHTALYWYRQSLGQGLEFLIYFQGNSAPDKSGLPSDRFSAERTGGSVSTLTIQRTQQEDSAVYLCASSRPSGRPYEQYFGPGTRLTVT.

The chain links TRBV15 to TRBJ1-5; 9 bases match TRBD1. The trim removed 2 bases at V and 5 bases at J, leaving 10 bases unmatched. The germline gives CDR1 LNHNV, CDR2 YYDKDF (reference sequence). This CDR3 spans 17 amino acids. The CDR3 DNA follows: TGTGCCACCAGCAGAACCCGGACAGGGGTAGGGGATCAGCCCCAGCATTTT. This gives the protein CATSRTRTGVGDQPQHF.

V usage is TRBV5-1 and J usage is TRBJ2-7, with D possibly TRBD2 on 5 matching bases. Germline assignment: CDR1 SGHRS and CDR2 YFSETQ. The CDR3 runs to 13 residues. Trimming shortened V by 2 bases and J by 3 bases, and 9 bases separated the two germline ends. The CDR3 reads CASSLGGDYEQYF. The CDR3 DNA reads TGCGCCAGCAGCTTAGGAGGAGACTACGAGCAGTACTTC. The entire variable domain, with the rest obtained from reference TRBV5-1 and TRBJ2-7, is as follows: KAGVTQTPRYLIKTRGQQVTLSCSPISGHRSVSWYQQTPGQGLQFLFEYFSETQRNKGNFPGRFSGRQFSNSRSEMNVSTLELGDSALYLCASSLGGDYEQYFGPGTRLTVT.

The sample holds a few counts of this clone. The chain carries TRBV7-2 and TRBJ1-5; TRBD1 is a possible D gene (5 bases). Trimming took off 3 bases at V and 1 base at J, with 7 bases between the two ends. The CDR3 consists of 14 residues. Germline values: CDR1 SGHTA, CDR2 FQGNSA. In nucleotides, the CDR3 is TGTGCCAGCAGCTTCCGGGACAGCAATCAGCCCCAGCATTTT. It yields the protein CASSFRDSNQPQHF.

This chain joins TRBV18 and TRBJ2-4; D gene uncertain. The CDR3 runs to 13 residues. Per germline, CDR1 KGHSH and CDR2 LQKENI. Trimming pared 4 bases from V and 0 bases from J, leaving 4 bases between. DNA for the CDR3: TGTGCCAGCTCACTGTCAGCCAAAAACATTCAGTACTTC. This codes for CASSLSAKNIQYF.

This chain joins TRBV5-6 and TRBJ1-1; D remains ambiguous. Trimming stripped 1 base from V and 0 bases from J, with 10 bases between. Germline values: CDR1 SGHDT, CDR2 YYEEEE. This CDR3 has 15 amino acids. The CDR3 loop reads CASSLIPGLNTEAFF. In nucleotides, the CDR3 is TGTGCCAGCAGCTTGATTCCGGGCTTGAACACTGAAGCTTTCTTT.

V usage is TRBV25-1 and J usage is TRBJ2-2; no clear D. CDR3 length: 14 residues. Germline assignment: CDR1 MGHDK and CDR2 SYGVNS. V lost 1 base, J lost 5 bases, and 8 bases lay in between. CDR3 DNA: TGTGCCAGCAGTGAATCAGCGTGGACCGGGGAGCTGTTTTTT. This codes for CASSESAWTGELFF. The variable domain in full, completed from reference TRBV25-1 and TRBJ2-2, reads EADIYQTPRYLVIGTGKKITLECSQTMGHDKMYWYQQDPGMELHLIHYSYGVNSTEKGDLSSESTVSRIRTEHFPLTLESARPSHTSQYLCASSESAWTGELFFGEGSRLTVL.

The chain uses TRBV18 and TRBJ1-3; TRBD1 matches at 7 bases. CDR3 length: 19 residues. Germline CDR1 KGHSH, CDR2 LQKENI. J gave up 3 bases and V 3 bases, and 17 bases lay outside the gene matches. CDR3 region: CASSPQAVQGLSVGNTIYF. The CDR3 DNA reads as TGTGCCAGCTCACCCCAAGCCGTACAGGGGTTGTCTGTTGGAAACACCATATATTTT.

J is TRBJ1-2 and V is TRBV5-1, with 10 nucleotides matching TRBD1. The CDR3 covers 16 residues. V dropped 0 bases and J dropped 2; count of bases not matched to a gene: 4. Germline V gives CDR1 SGHRS, CDR2 YFSETQ. The CDR3: CASSLGLGQGNYGYTF. The CDR3 DNA reads TGCGCCAGCAGCTTGGGGTTGGGACAGGGGAACTATGGCTACACCTTC.

The chain has TRBV7-2 and TRBJ2-5; no clear D gene. The V end was cut by 6 bases, the J end by 4 bases, with 18 bases between. The CDR3 is 15 amino acids. Germline V gene lookup returns CDR1 SGHTA and CDR2 FQGNSA. DNA for the CDR3: TGTGCCAGCAGTATATGGCGTCAAAACGGAGAGACCCAGTACTTC. It codes for CASSIWRQNGETQYF.

The V gene is TRBV18, the J gene TRBJ1-1; TRBD1 matches 9 bases. Germline CDR1 reads KGHSH; CDR2 reads LQKENI. Trimming took 2 bases from V and 5 from J; bases not matched to a gene: 6. CDR3 length equals 15 residues. CDR3 DNA sequence: TGTGCCAGCTCACCAACCGGGACAGGGTTGACTGAAGCTTTCTTT. It specifies CASSPTGTGLTEAFF.